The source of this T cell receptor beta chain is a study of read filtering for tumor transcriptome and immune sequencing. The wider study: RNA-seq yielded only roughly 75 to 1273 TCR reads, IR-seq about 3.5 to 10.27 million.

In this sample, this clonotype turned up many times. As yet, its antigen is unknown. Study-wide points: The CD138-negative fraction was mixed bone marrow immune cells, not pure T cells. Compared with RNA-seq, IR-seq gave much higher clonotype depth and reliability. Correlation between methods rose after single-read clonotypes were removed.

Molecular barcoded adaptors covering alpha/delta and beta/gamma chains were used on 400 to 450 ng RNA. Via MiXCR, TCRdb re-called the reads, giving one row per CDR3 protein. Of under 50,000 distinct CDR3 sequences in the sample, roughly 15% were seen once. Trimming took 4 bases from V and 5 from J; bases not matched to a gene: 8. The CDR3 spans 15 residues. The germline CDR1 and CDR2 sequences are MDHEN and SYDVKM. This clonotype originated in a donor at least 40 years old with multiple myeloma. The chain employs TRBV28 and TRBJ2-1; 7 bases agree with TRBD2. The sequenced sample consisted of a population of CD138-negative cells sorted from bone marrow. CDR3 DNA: TGTGCCAGCAGTTCTGGGGGGACTATCGACAATGAGCAGTTCTTC. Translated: CASSSGGTIDNEQFF.